This is a list of T cell receptor beta chains from one sample in a study of cytomegalovirus exposure and HLA in healthy donors. The data were produced by immunoSEQ multiplex PCR, yet TCRdb's version contains in-frame clones alone and is incomplete. The repertoire has more than 95,000 clones, 81% of them found once; the top ten carry 3% to 4%. Sequenced input: PBMCs. All receptors derive from a woman in her twenties or thirties in good health and CMV-seronegative. CDR3s leave out the opening cysteine and the closing phenylalanine or tryptophan.

TRBJ1-5 | TRBV5-1 | ASSATGTGNQPQH
TRBJ1-5 | TRBV6-1 | ASSQGFYNQPQH
TRBJ1-4 | TRBV9 | ASSVDASGSNEKLF
TRBJ1-2 | TRBV28 | AVKDPPGDGYT
TRBJ2-2 | TRBV11-3 | ASSLGVGGRGTGELF
TRBJ2-3 | TRBV5-1 | ASRRRDRGDTDTQY
TRBJ1-5 | TRBV6-5 | ASSRRGGDQPQH
TRBJ1-1 | TRBV5-1 | ASSSGQGDTEAF
TRBJ2-7 | TRBV7-9 | ASSLGGKVYEQY
TRBJ2-5 | TRBV9 | ASSVASGTLQETQY
NA | TRBV7-9 | ASSRTDEQY
TRBJ2-3 | TRBV28 | ASSYPLLAGDDTQY
TRBJ2-3 | TRBV18 | ASSPQEGSTDTQY
TRBJ2-1 | TRBV6-5 | ASSQPWANEQF
TRBJ1-4 | TRBV18 | ASSRGEDDRLF
TRBJ2-1 | TRBV19 | ASSIFLAGGEQF
TRBJ2-7 | TRBV5-1 | ASSLEAGREQY
TRBJ1-3 | TRBV4-1 | ASSQDRGSGNTIY
TRBJ2-1 | TRBV6-5 | ASSYQTSGRDNEQF
TRBJ1-1 | TRBV19 | ASSIINRGNTEAF
TRBJ2-3 | TRBV28 | ASSLAGPDRVQY
TRBJ1-4 | TRBV6-5 | ASSEARTGV
TRBJ2-1 | TRBV6-5 | ASTKSGRIGNEQF
TRBJ2-2 | TRBV27 | ASTAVLTGGITGELF
TRBJ2-1 | TRBV25-1 | ATQAGGSYNEQF
TRBJ2-1 | TRBV7-3 | ASSIRPSGSDEQF
TRBJ1-1 | TRBV14 | ASSQEKEEGYTEAF
TRBJ2-1 | TRBV7-8 | ASSPGTLRYNEQF
TRBJ2-6 | TRBV27 | ASSLWTDGANVLT
TRBJ2-3 | TRBV7-2 | ASSWRAADTQY
TRBJ2-2 | TRBV19 | ASSTVYTGELF
TRBJ2-7 | TRBV1 | TSSQPRGGAYEQY
TRBJ2-1 | TRBV15 | ATSLSPGLSYNEQF
TRBJ2-5 | TRBV6-5 | ASSYRRETQY
TRBJ2-7 | TRBV6-5 | ASSYLRGSSYEQY
TRBJ2-3 | TRBV15 | ATSRGSSRTDTQY
TRBJ1-6 | TRBV6-4 | ASREGNSPLH
TRBJ2-7 | TRBV7-3 | ASSESSNHEQY
TRBJ2-1 | TRBV28 | ASSLILNEQF
TRBJ2-2 | TRBV28 | ASRLIGTANTGELF
TRBJ1-2 | TRBV6-6 | ASSYSQGLLGYT
TRBJ2-3 | TRBV11-2 | ASSYPGLVTDTQY
TRBJ1-3 | TRBV15 | ATSRGPRNTIY
TRBJ2-7 | TRBV7-9 | ASSFGTLSYEQY
TRBJ1-1 | TRBV7-9 | ASSRLDRATEAF
TRBJ2-6 | TRBV15 | ATSRDGGAGANVLT
TRBJ2-5 | TRBV19 | ASKQGDKTQY
TRBJ2-7 | TRBV14 | ASSQQRALAGNYEQY
TRBJ2-3 | TRBV11-2 | ASSFEREFEQY